This TCR beta chain comes out of a study of cytotoxic CD8 clonotypes in ibrutinib-treated CLL. TCRdb's table, derived via immunoSEQ multiplex PCR, lists solely in-frame clones and lacks some. In the table there are roughly 330,000 clones, about 61% of which are singletons. Germline V gives CDR1 SNHLY, CDR2 FYNNEI. The CDR3 runs 11 residues. Trimming removed 6 bases at V and 7 bases at J, with 9 bases between. About this clone itself: Its target is not known.

The study's findings and limits: For progressing versus sustained-remission patients, sampling times were not the same. Under treatment, the uncommon public clonotypes either contracted or remained stable.

Sequences were derived from PBMCs, sampled after 36 months of ibrutinib treatment. The chain recombines TRBV2 with TRBJ2-5; no definite D call. The receptor comes from a human donor with chronic lymphocytic leukemia. CDR3 loop: CASSASRTQYF. The CDR3 DNA reads as TGTGCCAGCAGCGCCTCCAGGACCCAGTACTTC.